This T cell receptor beta chain came from a study of shared clonotypes between healthy human individuals. Study-level results: Non-shared clonotypes showed lower generation probabilities than clonotypes common to all four donors.

Germline CDR1 reads MNHEY; CDR2 reads SMNVEV (reference sequence). The CDR3 is 16 residues long. V lost 5 bases and J lost 2; bases outside the gene matches: 7. Remarks on this clone: Its antigen is as yet unknown.

Template for every sorted-subset replicate PCR totaled approximately 0.2 ug DNA, roughly 30,000 T cell genomes. Authors' methods: Filtering differed because ImmunoSEQ produced junction-only sequences that carried no quality scores. Assay used: immunoSEQ multiplex PCR; TCRdb lists only in-frame clones, some missing. V, J and clone size are those of that table, while D and trimming were read from the DNA. Of hundreds of thousands of clones listed, approximately 74% are singletons. The sequence came from a woman aged 25 to 39 in good health. The V call is TRBV27, the J call TRBJ2-1; 9 positions match TRBD2. The source material was memory CD4+ T cells sorted from blood. Subset specified: CD45RA-negative fraction. The chain's CDR3 is CASSPRLADAYNEQFF. The CDR3, as DNA: TGTGCCAGCAGTCCTCGACTAGCGGATGCCTACAATGAGCAGTTCTTC.